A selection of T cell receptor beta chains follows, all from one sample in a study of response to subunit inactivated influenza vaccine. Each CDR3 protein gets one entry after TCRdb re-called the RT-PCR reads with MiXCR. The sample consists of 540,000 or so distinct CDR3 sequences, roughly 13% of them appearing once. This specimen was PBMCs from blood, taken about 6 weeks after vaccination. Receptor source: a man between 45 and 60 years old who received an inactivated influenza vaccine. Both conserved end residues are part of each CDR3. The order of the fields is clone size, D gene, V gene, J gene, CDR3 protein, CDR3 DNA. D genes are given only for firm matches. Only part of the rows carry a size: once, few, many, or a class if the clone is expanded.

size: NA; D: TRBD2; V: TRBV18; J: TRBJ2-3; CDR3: CASSPPAGGFTDTQYF; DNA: TGTGCCAGCTCACCACCGGCGGGAGGCTTCACAGATACGCAGTATTTT
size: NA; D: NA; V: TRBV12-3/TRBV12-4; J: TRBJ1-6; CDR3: CASRTDKANSPLHF; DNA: TGTGCCAGCAGGACGGACAAGGCCAATTCACCCCTCCACTTT
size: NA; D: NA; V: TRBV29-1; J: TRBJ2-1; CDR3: CSVEFGLASYNEQFF; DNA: TGCAGCGTTGAATTTGGGCTAGCCTCCTACAATGAGCAGTTCTTC
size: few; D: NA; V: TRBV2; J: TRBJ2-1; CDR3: CASSERANLSPQFF; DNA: TGTGCCAGCAGTGAACGGGCTAACCTTTCACCGCAGTTCTTC
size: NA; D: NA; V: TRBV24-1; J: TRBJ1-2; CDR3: CATSDARPSGIPPNYGYTF; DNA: TGTGCCACCAGTGATGCGCGCCCGTCAGGGATCCCACCTAACTATGGCTACACCTTC
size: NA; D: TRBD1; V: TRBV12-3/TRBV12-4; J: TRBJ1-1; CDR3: CASSRRDRGYSTEAFF; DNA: TGTGCCAGCAGCCGCCGGGACAGGGGATATAGCACTGAAGCTTTCTTT
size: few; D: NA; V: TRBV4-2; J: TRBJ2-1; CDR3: CASSQGWGNEQFF; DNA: TGTGCCAGCAGCCAAGGGTGGGGGAATGAGCAGTTCTTC
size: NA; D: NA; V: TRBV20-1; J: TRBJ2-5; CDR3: CSASGNQETQYF; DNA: TGCAGTGCTAGCGGGAACCAAGAGACCCAGTACTTC
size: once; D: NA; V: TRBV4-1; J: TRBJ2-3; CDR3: CASSQERFGQQGTSTDTQYF; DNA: TGCGCCAGCAGCCAAGAAAGATTCGGACAACAGGGTACTAGCACAGATACGCAGTATTTT
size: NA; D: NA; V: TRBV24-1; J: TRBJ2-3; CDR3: CATSDLLRVHTDTQYF; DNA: TGTGCCACCAGTGATTTACTTAGGGTCCACACAGATACGCAGTATTTT
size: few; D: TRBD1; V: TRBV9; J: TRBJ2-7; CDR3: CASSPAGTEAYEQYF; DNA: TGTGCCAGCAGCCCAGCCGGGACAGAAGCCTACGAGCAGTACTTC
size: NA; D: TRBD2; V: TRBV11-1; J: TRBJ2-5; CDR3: CASTFRLAGAEYQETQYF; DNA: TGTGCCAGCACTTTCCGACTAGCGGGGGCCGAGTACCAAGAGACCCAGTACTTC
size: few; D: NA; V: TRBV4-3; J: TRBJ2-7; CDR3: CASSQGRGIYEQYF; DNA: TGCGCCAGCAGCCAAGGTAGGGGTATCTACGAGCAGTACTTC
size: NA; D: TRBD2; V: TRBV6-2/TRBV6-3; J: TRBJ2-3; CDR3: CASRELAGGAQYF; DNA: TGTGCCAGCAGAGAACTAGCGGGAGGAGCGCAGTATTTT
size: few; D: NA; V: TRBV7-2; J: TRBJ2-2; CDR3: CASSLSASKNTGELFF; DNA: TGTGCCAGCAGCTTATCGGCATCAAAGAACACCGGGGAGCTGTTTTTT
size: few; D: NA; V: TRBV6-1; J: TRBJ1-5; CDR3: CASSTTGANQPQHF; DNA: TGTGCCAGCAGTACGACAGGAGCCAATCAGCCCCAGCATTTT
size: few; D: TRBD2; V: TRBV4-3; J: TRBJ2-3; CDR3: CASSQDPSGGVSTDTQYF; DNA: TGCGCCAGCAGCCAAGACCCCAGCGGGGGGGTAAGCACAGATACGCAGTATTTT
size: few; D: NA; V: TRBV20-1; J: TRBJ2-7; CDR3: CSAPAGPFHEQYF; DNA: TGCAGTGCTCCCGCGGGGCCCTTCCACGAGCAGTACTTC
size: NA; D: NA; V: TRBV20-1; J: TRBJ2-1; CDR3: CSARDPVRVNGEQFF; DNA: TGCAGTGCTAGAGATCCCGTGCGGGTAAACGGTGAGCAGTTCTTC
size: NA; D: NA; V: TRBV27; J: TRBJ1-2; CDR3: CASSYTGSYGYTF; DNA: TGTGCCAGCAGTTATACAGGGAGCTATGGCTACACCTTC
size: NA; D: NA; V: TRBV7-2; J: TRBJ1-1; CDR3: CASSLWAARCEAFF; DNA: TGTGCCAGCAGCTTATGGGCAGCTAGATGTGAAGCTTTCTTT
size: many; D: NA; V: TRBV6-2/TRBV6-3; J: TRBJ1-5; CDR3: CASSYPDRTNQPQHF; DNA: TGTGCCAGCAGTTACCCCGACAGAACCAATCAGCCCCAGCATTTT
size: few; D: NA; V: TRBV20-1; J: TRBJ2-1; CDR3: CSARDLQDSYNEQFF; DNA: TGCAGTGCTAGAGATCTCCAAGACTCCTACAATGAGCAGTTCTTC